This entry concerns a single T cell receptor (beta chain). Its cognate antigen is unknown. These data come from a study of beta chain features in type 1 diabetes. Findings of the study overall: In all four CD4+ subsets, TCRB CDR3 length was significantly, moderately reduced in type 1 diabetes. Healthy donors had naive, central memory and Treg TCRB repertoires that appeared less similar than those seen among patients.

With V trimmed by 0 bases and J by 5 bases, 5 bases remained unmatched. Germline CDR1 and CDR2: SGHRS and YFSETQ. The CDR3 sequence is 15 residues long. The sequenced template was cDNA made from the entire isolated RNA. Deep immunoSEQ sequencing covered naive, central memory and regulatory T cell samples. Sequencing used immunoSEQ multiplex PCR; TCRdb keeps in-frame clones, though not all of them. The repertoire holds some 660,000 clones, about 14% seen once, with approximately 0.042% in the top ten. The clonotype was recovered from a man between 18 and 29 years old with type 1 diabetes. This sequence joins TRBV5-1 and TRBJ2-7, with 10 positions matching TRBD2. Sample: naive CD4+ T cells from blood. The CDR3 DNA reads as TGCGCCAGCAGCTTGGCGCTAGCGGGGGCCAACGAGCAGTACTTC. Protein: CASSLALAGANEQYF.